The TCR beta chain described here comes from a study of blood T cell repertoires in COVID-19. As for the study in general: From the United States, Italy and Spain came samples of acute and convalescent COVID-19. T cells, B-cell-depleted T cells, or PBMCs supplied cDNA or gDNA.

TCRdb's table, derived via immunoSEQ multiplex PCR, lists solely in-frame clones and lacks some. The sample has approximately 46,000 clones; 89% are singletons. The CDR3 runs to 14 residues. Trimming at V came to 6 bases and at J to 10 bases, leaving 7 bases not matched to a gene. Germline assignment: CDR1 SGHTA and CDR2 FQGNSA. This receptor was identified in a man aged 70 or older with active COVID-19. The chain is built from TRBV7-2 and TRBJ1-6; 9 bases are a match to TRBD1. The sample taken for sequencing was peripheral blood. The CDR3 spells CASRVDRGSSPLHF. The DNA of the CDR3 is TGTGCCAGCAGGGTGGACAGGGGATCCTCACCCCTCCACTTT.